This T cell receptor (beta chain) is drawn from a study of blood T cell repertoires in COVID-19. Study information: Whether acute or convalescent, the COVID-19 samples came from the United States, Italy and Spain.

Per the original data handling: Amplification with reference gene primers provided the estimates of nucleated cell counts. Assay used: immunoSEQ multiplex PCR; TCRdb lists only in-frame clones, some missing. The DNA gave D and trimming, while V, J and clone size come from that table. Counted here are tens of thousands of clones, around 85% occurring once; the ten biggest clones make up approximately 2.4%. The sequencing input was peripheral blood. The receptor comes from a man aged 45-65 years with acute or convalescent COVID-19.

CDR3 sequence: CASSPGQLYQETQYF. The CDR3 nucleotides read TGTGCCAGCAGTCCGGGACAGCTGTACCAAGAGACCCAGTACTTC. The V gene is TRBV2, the J gene TRBJ2-5; 7 bases map to TRBD1. Germline values: CDR1 SNHLY, CDR2 FYNNEI. The junction had 6 bases not matched to a gene; V was cut back by 5 bases and J by 0 bases. This CDR3 is built from 15 residues.